This TCR beta chain was found in a study of T cells after yellow fever vaccination. Study-wide points: Abundant bulk-population clonotypes could contaminate the FACS-sorted repertoires. Weaker, the secondary response had a peak occurring faster, on day 5 versus 15. Researchers noted that a small share of clonotypes showed up in both CD4 and CD8 compartments.

A process of 5'RACE template switching, which added a universal primer site and UMIs, was used to make TCR cDNA. TCRdb itself ran the 5' RACE reads through MiXCR, one entry per CDR3 protein. Here the sample spans hundreds of thousands of distinct CDR3 sequences, roughly 3.5% being singletons. This clonotype was observed a handful of times. The antigen is unknown. The CDR3 sequence is 12 residues long. V lost 6 bases to trimming and J lost 12 bases; unmatched junction nucleotides: 8. This sequence joins TRBV12-3 or TRBV12-4 and TRBJ2-1; the match to TRBD1 covers 7 bases. The sequenced sample was PBMCs, obtained on the day of the yellow fever booster vaccination. This TCR was sampled from a man between 18 and 29 years old who received the YFV17D yellow fever vaccine. The CDR3 reads CASSYRGVGQFF. In DNA form, the CDR3 reads TGTGCCAGCAGCTACAGGGGAGTTGGGCAGTTCTTC.